This T cell receptor beta chain was captured by sequencing in a study of blood T cell repertoires in COVID-19 (dated by TCRdb to 2018 to 2021). With respect to the entire study: Samples from collaborators originated in the United States, Italy and Spain and spanned both the acute and convalescent phases of COVID-19. The prospective study material was composed of cDNA or gDNA derived from T cells, B-cell-depleted T cells, or PBMCs. Deeply sampled blood TCRbeta repertoires from subjects exposed to, actively infected with, or recovered from COVID-19 were included in the dataset. The repertoires were released in a freely available public database meant as a resource for research on the immune response to SARS-CoV-2. Samples came from the ongoing ImmuneRACE study (first 160 participants) plus 1,254 subjects from 6 global collaborators. A de-identified subject ID, COVID-19 status, age in years and sex were almost always included in the sample metadata. HLA class I and class II types, where available, came from metadata supplied by the sample provider rather than from assay-based typing. Broad study findings and their caveats: How much clinical and demographic metadata was included differed by source and by participant, and the metadata was provided uncurated.

TCRbeta CDR3 regions were amplified from genomic DNA by means of the immunoSEQ Assay, a bias-controlled multiplex PCR. The authors processed their data as follows. Nucleated cell counts per sample were estimated from amplification of reference gene primers within the assay. To quantify the absolute abundance of each unique TCRbeta CDR3 rearrangement, sequence reads were collapsed and filtered. For each sample, productive Simpson clonality was calculated as the square root of Simpson's diversity index across productive rearrangements. Sourced from immuneACCESS, this table was stored by TCRdb with only in-frame sequences that have V and J called. A share of the clones is absent; for the studies checked, an unresolved V gene accounts for under half, and the remainder has no known explanation. The D gene and trimming were derived from the DNA, and the V and J assignments and clone size from that table. The sample table holds 400,000 to 450,000 clones, of which about 90% were seen once. The ten biggest clones cover about 0.6% of the sample.

On this clone: Its antigen is still unknown. Per-nucleotide qualities are absent, and no much larger clonotype sits a single base away.

V is pared back by 5 bases and J by 6 bases, with 19 bases lying between the germline termini. The CDR3 measures 14 amino acids from cysteine to phenylalanine. The retained sequence is limited to the CDR3, 42 bases, with the frame set at the first base. The germline V gene yields SQVTM for CDR1 and ANQGSEA for CDR2. In the prospective study, participants were roughly 18 to 89 years old, resided in approximately 25 geographic areas of the United States, and were enrolled through a virtual design. Cohort assignment in the prospective study relied on participant-reported clinical history from a screening survey and a study questionnaire. Recovered participants in ImmuneRACE Cohort 3 were defined by two consecutive negative NP/OP PCR tests, clearance by a healthcare professional, or resolution of symptoms. In the prospective study, whole blood, serum and a nasopharyngeal or oropharyngeal swab were collected from each participant by mobile phlebotomists. Over a roughly 2-month period, participants in the prospective study had the option of providing additional blood draws and questionnaires. Prospective study blood samples were shipped either frozen or at room temperature before DNA extraction.

The rearranged chain carries TRBV29-1 and TRBJ1-1, with a tentative D gene TRBD1 over 6 matching bases. Sequencing was done on a sample of PBMCs or T cells enriched from blood (not recorded which). This clonotype was obtained from a man between 18 and 35 years old who had recovered from COVID-19. Here is the DNA: TGCAGCGTTACGAGACAGGCCCCAAACGCTGAAGCTTTCTTT. This is translated as CSVTRQAPNAEAFF. Outside the CDR3, residues come from the reference TRBV29-1 and TRBJ1-1 proteins, so the full variable domain is: SAVISQKPSRDICQRGTSLTIQCQVDSQVTMMFWYRQQPGQSLTLIATANQGSEATYESGFVIDKFPISRPNLTFSTLTVSNMSPEDSSIYLCSVTRQAPNAEAFFGQGTRLTVV.